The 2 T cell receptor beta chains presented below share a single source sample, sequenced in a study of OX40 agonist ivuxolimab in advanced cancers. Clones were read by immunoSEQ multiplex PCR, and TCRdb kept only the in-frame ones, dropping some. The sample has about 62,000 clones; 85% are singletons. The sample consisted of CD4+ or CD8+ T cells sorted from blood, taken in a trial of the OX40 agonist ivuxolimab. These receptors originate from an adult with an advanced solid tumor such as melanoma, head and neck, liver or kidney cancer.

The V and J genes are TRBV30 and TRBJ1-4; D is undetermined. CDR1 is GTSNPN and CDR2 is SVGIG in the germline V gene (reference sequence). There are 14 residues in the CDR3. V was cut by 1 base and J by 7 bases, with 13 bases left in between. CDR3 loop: CAWSDPNLSEKLFF. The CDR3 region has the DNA TGTGCCTGGAGTGATCCAAACCTAAGTGAAAAACTGTTTTTT.

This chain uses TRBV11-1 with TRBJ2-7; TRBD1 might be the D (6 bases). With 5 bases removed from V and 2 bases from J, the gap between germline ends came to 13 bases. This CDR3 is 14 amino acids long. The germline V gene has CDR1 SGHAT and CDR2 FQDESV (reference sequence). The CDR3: CASSRGSGAYEQYF. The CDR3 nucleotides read TGTGCCAGCAGCCGAGGATCAGGGGCCTACGAGCAGTACTTC.